This TCR beta chain was found in a study of response to subunit inactivated influenza vaccine. Whole-study findings and limits: Few new T cells, the authors suggested, are recruited by each seasonal influenza vaccination.

CDR3 length: 14 residues. The germline CDR1 and CDR2 sequences are SGHAT and FQNNGV. The V gene lost 7 bases and the J gene lost 4 bases, with 16 bases spanning the gap. TCRdb analysed the RT-PCR reads with MiXCR anew, one entry per CDR3 protein. The data show about 190,000 distinct CDR3 sequences, with around 15% seen just once and about 25% held by the top ten. Details on this clonotype: The antigen is undetermined. A much larger clonotype is one base distant, so this may be a read error.

The genes are TRBV11-2 and TRBJ1-1, with TRBD1 as a possible D gene (5 bases). The material sequenced was CD8+ T cells sorted from PBMCs, taken approximately 5 days after vaccination. This clonotype originated in a man over 45 who received an inactivated influenza vaccine. The CDR3 here is CASTPPAGVTEAFF. The CDR3 DNA reads as TGTGCCAGCACTCCTCCCGCGGGGGTCACTGAAGCTTTCTTT.